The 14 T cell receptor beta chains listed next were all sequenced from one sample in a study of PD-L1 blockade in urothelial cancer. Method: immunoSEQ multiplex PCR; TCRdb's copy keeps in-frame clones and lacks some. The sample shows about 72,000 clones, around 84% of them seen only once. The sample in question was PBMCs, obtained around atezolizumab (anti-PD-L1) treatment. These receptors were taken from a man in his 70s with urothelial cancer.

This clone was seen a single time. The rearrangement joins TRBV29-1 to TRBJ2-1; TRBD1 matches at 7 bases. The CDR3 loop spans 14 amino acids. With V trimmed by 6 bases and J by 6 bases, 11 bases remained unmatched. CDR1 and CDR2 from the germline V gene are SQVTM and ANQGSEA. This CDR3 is CSVRPGQFTNEQFF. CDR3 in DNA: TGCAGCGTCCGACCGGGACAGTTTACCAATGAGCAGTTCTTC.

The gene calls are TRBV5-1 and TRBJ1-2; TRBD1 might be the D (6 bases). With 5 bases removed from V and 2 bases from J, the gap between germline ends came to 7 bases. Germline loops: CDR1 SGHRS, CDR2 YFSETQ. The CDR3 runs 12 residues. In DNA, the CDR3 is TGCGCCAGCAGAACAGGGAACTATGGCTACACCTTC. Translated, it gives CASRTGNYGYTF.

In DNA form, the CDR3 reads TGCGCCAGCAGAGAACAGGGGATGAACACTGAAGCTTTCTTT. This sequence encodes CASREQGMNTEAFF. The chain has TRBV5-1 and TRBJ1-1, with 7 bases aligning to TRBD1. The germline CDR1 and CDR2 sequences are SGHRS and YFSETQ. The CDR3 length is 14 residues. V lost 5 bases to trimming and J lost 0 bases; unmatched junction nucleotides: 4.

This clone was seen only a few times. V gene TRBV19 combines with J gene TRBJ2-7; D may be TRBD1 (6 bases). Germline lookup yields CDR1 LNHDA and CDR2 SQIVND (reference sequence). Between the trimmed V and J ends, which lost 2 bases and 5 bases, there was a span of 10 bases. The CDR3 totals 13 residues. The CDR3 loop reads CASSINTGNEQYF. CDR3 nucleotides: TGTGCCAGTAGTATAAATACAGGGAACGAGCAGTACTTC.

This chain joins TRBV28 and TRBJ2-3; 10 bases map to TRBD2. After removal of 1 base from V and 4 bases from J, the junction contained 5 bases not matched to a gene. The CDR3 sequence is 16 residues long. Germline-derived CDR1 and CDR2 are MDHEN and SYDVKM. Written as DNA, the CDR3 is TGTGCCAGCAGTTTATTCCTAGCGGGAGTATCAGATACGCAGTATTTT. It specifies CASSLFLAGVSDTQYF.

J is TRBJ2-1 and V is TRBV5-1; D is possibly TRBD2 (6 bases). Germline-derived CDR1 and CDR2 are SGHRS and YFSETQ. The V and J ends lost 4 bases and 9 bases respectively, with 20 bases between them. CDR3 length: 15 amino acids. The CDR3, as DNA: TGCGCCAGCAGCCTTAACGGAGGGCGTTTAAGTGAGCAGTTCTTC. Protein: CASSLNGGRLSEQFF.

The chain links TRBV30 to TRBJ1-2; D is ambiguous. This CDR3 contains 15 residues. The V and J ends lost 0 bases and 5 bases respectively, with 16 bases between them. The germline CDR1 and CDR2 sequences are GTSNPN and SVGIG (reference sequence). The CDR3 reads CAWSVGSVLIYGYTF. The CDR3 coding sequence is TGTGCCTGGAGTGTAGGGAGTGTTCTCATTTATGGCTACACCTTC.

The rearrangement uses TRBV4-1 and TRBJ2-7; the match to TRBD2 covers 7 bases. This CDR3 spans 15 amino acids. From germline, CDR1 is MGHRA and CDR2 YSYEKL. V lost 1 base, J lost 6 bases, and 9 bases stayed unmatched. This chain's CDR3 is CASSQGGGGGGEQYF. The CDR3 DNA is TGCGCCAGCAGCCAAGGCGGAGGTGGCGGGGGCGAGCAGTACTTC.

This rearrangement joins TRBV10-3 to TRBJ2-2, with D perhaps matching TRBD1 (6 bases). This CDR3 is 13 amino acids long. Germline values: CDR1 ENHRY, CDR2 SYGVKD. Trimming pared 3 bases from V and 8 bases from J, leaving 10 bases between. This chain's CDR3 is CAISDYREGELFF. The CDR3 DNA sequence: TGTGCCATCAGTGATTACAGGGAAGGGGAGCTGTTTTTT.

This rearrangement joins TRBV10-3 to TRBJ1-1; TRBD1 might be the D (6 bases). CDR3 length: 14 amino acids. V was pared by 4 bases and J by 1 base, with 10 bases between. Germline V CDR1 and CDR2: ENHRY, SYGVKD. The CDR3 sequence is CAISAGHGNTEAFF. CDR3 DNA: TGTGCCATCAGTGCGGGACACGGGAACACTGAAGCTTTCTTT.

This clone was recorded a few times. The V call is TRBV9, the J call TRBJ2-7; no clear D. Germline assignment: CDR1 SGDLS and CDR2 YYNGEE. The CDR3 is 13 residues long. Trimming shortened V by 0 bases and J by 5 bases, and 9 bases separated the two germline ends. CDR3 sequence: CASSVGALNEQYF. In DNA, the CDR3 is TGTGCCAGCAGCGTAGGAGCGTTGAACGAGCAGTACTTC.

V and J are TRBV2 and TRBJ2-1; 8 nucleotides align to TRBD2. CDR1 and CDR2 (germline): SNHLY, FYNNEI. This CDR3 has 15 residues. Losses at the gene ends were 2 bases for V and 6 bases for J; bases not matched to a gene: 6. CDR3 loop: CASSETSGTFNEQFF. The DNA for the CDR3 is TGTGCCAGCAGTGAAACTAGCGGAACTTTCAATGAGCAGTTCTTC.

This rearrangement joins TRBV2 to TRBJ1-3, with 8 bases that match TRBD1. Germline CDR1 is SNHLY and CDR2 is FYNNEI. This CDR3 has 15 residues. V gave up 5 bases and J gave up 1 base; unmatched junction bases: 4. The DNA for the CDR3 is TGTGCCAGCAGTTCAGGGGGCGGTTCTGGAAACACCATATATTTT. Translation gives CASSSGGGSGNTIYF. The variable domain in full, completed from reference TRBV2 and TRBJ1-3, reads EPEVTQTPSHQVTQMGQEVILRCVPISNHLYFYWYRQILGQKVEFLVSFYNNEISEKSEIFDDQFSVERPDGSNFTLKIRSTKLEDSAMYFCASSSGGGSGNTIYFGEGSWLTVV.

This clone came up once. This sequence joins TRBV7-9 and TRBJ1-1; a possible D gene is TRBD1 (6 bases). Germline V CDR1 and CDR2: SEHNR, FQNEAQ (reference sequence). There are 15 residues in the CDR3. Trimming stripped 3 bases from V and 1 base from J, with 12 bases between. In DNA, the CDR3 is TGTGCCAGCAGCTTTGCCCAGGGGCGGAACACTGAAGCTTTCTTT. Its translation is CASSFAQGRNTEAFF.